These T cell receptor beta chains were read from a single sample in a study of shared clonotypes between healthy human individuals. Sequencing was performed with immunoSEQ multiplex PCR; in TCRdb, only in-frame clones are kept and a portion is missing. Of under 1,100,000 clones in the sample, 75% were seen once. The sequenced sample consisted of memory CD4+ T cells sorted from blood. Source of these receptors: a man in his late teens or twenties in good health. The CDR3 runs from the conserved cysteine through the conserved F or W. The order of the fields is V gene, clone size, J gene, D gene, CDR3 DNA, CDR3 protein. The D gene is left open where the match is weak. Clone size is stated in some rows and not others, as once, few, many or a class when expanded.

TRBV29-1	many	TRBJ2-1	TRBD2	TGCAGCGGCGAGCAGCGGGATCGGTCCTACAATGAGCAGTTCTTC	CSGEQRDRSYNEQFF
TRBV2	NA	TRBJ2-1	NA	TGTGCCAGCAGTGATTGGGGGTCCAATGAGCAGTTCTTC	CASSDWGSNEQFF
TRBV7-7	NA	TRBJ2-7	NA	TGTGCTAGCAGCTTGGGGGCGGGGGCCGGCTACGAGCAGTACTTC	CASSLGAGAGYEQYF
TRBV30	NA	TRBJ2-7	NA	TGTGCCCTGCGCAGGGGGGTCGGCGAGCAGTACTTC	CALRRGVGEQYF
TRBV10-3	NA	TRBJ1-5	TRBD1	TGTGCCGCCGCGGGACAGGGAGGGCCCCAGCATTTT	CAAAGQGGPQHF
TRBV2	NA	TRBJ1-5	TRBD1	TGTGCCAGCAGCTCAGGACAGGGCCGTAATCAGCCCCAGCATTTT	CASSSGQGRNQPQHF
TRBV28	NA	TRBJ1-1	NA	TGTGCCAGCGGCCTTTGGACTGAAGCTTTCTTT	CASGLWTEAFF
TRBV18	few	TRBJ1-5	NA	TGTGCCAGCTCACCAGGGGGCGATCAGCCCCAGCATTTT	CASSPGGDQPQHF
TRBV6-6	NA	TRBJ1-2	NA	TGTGCCAGCCTCCCCATGGCCGGGACAAATTCCCCAGGCTACACCTTC	CASLPMAGTNSPGYTF
TRBV19	NA	TRBJ1-6	NA	TGTGCCAGTAGTAATCGGGATGTAGGATCACCCCTCCACTTT	CASSNRDVGSPLHF
TRBV2	NA	TRBJ1-4	NA	TGTGCCAGCAGTTACGGACGGGGTGAAAAACTGTTTTTT	CASSYGRGEKLFF
TRBV28	few	TRBJ1-3	NA	TGTGCCAGCAGTTCCGGGACAAACTCTGGAAACACCATATATTTT	CASSSGTNSGNTIYF
TRBV29-1	NA	TRBJ2-3	TRBD1	TGCAGCGTTACGACAGGGAAGGCAGATACGCAGTATTTT	CSVTTGKADTQYF
TRBV7-2	NA	TRBJ2-5	NA	TGTGCCAGCAGCTTAGATCCGCCCCCCCAAGAGACCCAGTACTTC	CASSLDPPPQETQYF
TRBV5-1	NA	TRBJ1-6	TRBD1	TGCGCCAGCAGCTTGGGCGGGACAGGGGACTTTGAACCCCTCCACTTT	CASSLGGTGDFEPLHF
TRBV9	NA	TRBJ2-7	TRBD1	TGTGCCAGCAGCGTTGGACAGGGCTACTACGAGCAGTACTTC	CASSVGQGYYEQYF
TRBV6-1	once	TRBJ2-7	NA	TGTGCCAGCAGTCGTACGGACGGTTACGAGCAGTACTTC	CASSRTDGYEQYF
TRBV5-4	NA	TRBJ2-5	NA	TGTGCCAGCAGCTTGGGGCGTGAGACCCAGTACTTC	CASSLGRETQYF
TRBV29-1	NA	TRBJ1-2	NA	TGCAGCGTTGAATACAGGGCTTCAAACGGCTACACCTTC	CSVEYRASNGYTF
TRBV6-1	NA	TRBJ2-5	TRBD2	TGTGCCAGCAGTACGCTAGCGGGCGTCCAAGAGACCCAGTACTTC	CASSTLAGVQETQYF
TRBV25-1	NA	TRBJ2-7	NA	TGTGCCAGCAGTGCCCACTTGGGGGGCGTACACTTGTTC	CASSAHLGGVHLF
TRBV15	few	TRBJ2-7	NA	TGTGCCACCAGCAGGGGGAGGGGGCAATACGAGCAGTACTTC	CATSRGRGQYEQYF
TRBV5-8	NA	TRBJ1-6	TRBD1	TGTGCCAGCAGTGTTAGACAGGGGGTCGGAATCTCACCCCTCCACTTT	CASSVRQGVGISPLHF
TRBV2	NA	TRBJ1-5	NA	TGTGCCAGCAGTGCCGGGGCTAGCAATCAGCCCCAGCATTTT	CASSAGASNQPQHF
TRBV13	NA	TRBJ1-2	TRBD1	TGTGCCAGCAGCTTTTATCAGGCAGGGGGCTATGGCTACACCTTC	CASSFYQAGGYGYTF
TRBV5-1	NA	TRBJ1-1	NA	TGCGCCAGCAGCAACACAGGGAAGAACACTGAAGCTTTCTTT	CASSNTGKNTEAFF
TRBV4-1	NA	TRBJ1-1	NA	TGCGCCAGCAGCTCAAGATTTGAAGGGGACACTGAAGCTTTCTTT	CASSSRFEGDTEAFF
TRBV30	NA	TRBJ1-5	TRBD1	TGTGCCTGGGAACAGGGGGCGAATCAGCCCCAGCATTTT	CAWEQGANQPQHF
TRBV9	NA	TRBJ1-2	NA	TGTGCCAGCAGCGTAGCTCTGGGGGCGTCTAGCAACTATGGCTACACCTTC	CASSVALGASSNYGYTF
TRBV28	NA	TRBJ2-7	TRBD1	TGTGCCAGCAGGTCCGGGACAGGGACCTACGAGCAGTACTTC	CASRSGTGTYEQYF
TRBV6-5	NA	TRBJ1-2	NA	TGTGCCAGCAGTTACTCCCCCCCAGGTGGGACTTATGGCTACACCTTC	CASSYSPPGGTYGYTF
TRBV6-4	NA	TRBJ2-6	NA	TGTGCCAGCGCGGGACGCACCTCTGGGGCCAACGTCCTGACTTTC	CASAGRTSGANVLTF
TRBV21-1	NA	TRBJ2-1	NA	TGTGCCAGCAGCAAGGTAACTAGCGGGAAGGTTGAGCAGTTCTTC	CASSKVTSGKVEQFF
TRBV7-8	NA	TRBJ2-1	NA	TGTGCCAGCAGCTTATGGGGGCGTGTATACAATGAGCAGTTCTTC	CASSLWGRVYNEQFF
TRBV27	NA	TRBJ2-7	TRBD2	TGTGCCAGCAACCATCCCGCGGGGGAGAGGTCCTACGAGCAGTACTTC	CASNHPAGERSYEQYF
TRBV13	NA	TRBJ1-5	NA	TGTGCCAGCAGTATCGAGGGGGGCCAGCCCCAGCATTTT	CASSIEGGQPQHF
TRBV9	NA	TRBJ2-2	NA	TGTGCCAGCAGCGTAGATGAGACCTCTGTGAAGTGGACCGGGGAGCTGTTTTTT	CASSVDETSVKWTGELFF
TRBV21-1	NA	TRBJ2-7	NA	TGTGCCAGCAGCGGAGGGACTAGCGGGAGGGCATCCTACGAGCAGTACTTC	CASSGGTSGRASYEQYF
TRBV29-1	few	TRBJ1-4	TRBD1	TGCAGCGTCCTCCGGGACAGTAATGAAAAACTGTTTTTT	CSVLRDSNEKLFF
TRBV4-2	NA	TRBJ1-2	TRBD1	TGTGCCAGCAGCCAAGATAGGGGGAGGACAGGAGGCTACACCTTC	CASSQDRGRTGGYTF
TRBV5-6	few	TRBJ2-4	NA	TGTGCCAGCAGCTTGGGGGGCCCCAAAAACATTCAGTACTTC	CASSLGGPKNIQYF
TRBV7-8	once	TRBJ1-1	NA	TGTGCCAGCAGCTTACGAATTGCCGAAGCTTTCTTT	CASSLRIAEAFF
TRBV11-2	NA	TRBJ1-3	NA	TGTGCCAGCAGCTCGCGACCGGGACGTTCTGGAAACACCATATATTTT	CASSSRPGRSGNTIYF
TRBV7-2	NA	TRBJ2-2	TRBD1	TGTGCCAGCAGCTTGGACAGGGGGCGAGGGGAGCTGTTTTTT	CASSLDRGRGELFF
TRBV19	NA	TRBJ2-3	NA	TGTGCCAGTAGTAACCGGGACAGCACAGATACGCAGTATTTT	CASSNRDSTDTQYF
TRBV2	NA	TRBJ2-7	TRBD2	TGTGCCAGCAGTATACTAGCGTTAGGGCACGAGCAGTACTTC	CASSILALGHEQYF
TRBV6-5	NA	TRBJ2-7	TRBD1	TGTGCCAGCAGAAACGGACAGGTTTACGAGCAGTACTTC	CASRNGQVYEQYF
TRBV6-1	NA	TRBJ2-3	TRBD1	TGTGCCAGCAGTGCCGGACAGGGGAGGTGGCCAGATACGCAGTATTTT	CASSAGQGRWPDTQYF
TRBV21-1	NA	TRBJ1-2	NA	TGTGCCAGCAGCAAAGGAAGTGGGGCTGGGGGCTATGGCTACACCTTC	CASSKGSGAGGYGYTF
TRBV5-1	NA	TRBJ2-5	NA	TGCGCCAGCAGCCCGGGACGGGCTGGGGAGACCCAGTACTTC	CASSPGRAGETQYF
TRBV11-2	once	TRBJ2-2	NA	TGTGCCAGCAGCTTTTCATCTGGGCAAGTGAACACCGGGGAGCTGTTTTTT	CASSFSSGQVNTGELFF
TRBV18	NA	TRBJ2-1	NA	TGTGCCAGCTCACTGAGGGGGAGCTCCTACAATGAGCAGTTCTTC	CASSLRGSSYNEQFF
TRBV28	NA	TRBJ2-1	NA	TGTGCCAGCACGCAGGGCAATGACAATGAGCAGTTCTTC	CASTQGNDNEQFF
TRBV6-5	NA	TRBJ1-1	NA	TGTGCCAGCAGACCACAGGAAGGAAGCACTGAAGCTTTCTTT	CASRPQEGSTEAFF